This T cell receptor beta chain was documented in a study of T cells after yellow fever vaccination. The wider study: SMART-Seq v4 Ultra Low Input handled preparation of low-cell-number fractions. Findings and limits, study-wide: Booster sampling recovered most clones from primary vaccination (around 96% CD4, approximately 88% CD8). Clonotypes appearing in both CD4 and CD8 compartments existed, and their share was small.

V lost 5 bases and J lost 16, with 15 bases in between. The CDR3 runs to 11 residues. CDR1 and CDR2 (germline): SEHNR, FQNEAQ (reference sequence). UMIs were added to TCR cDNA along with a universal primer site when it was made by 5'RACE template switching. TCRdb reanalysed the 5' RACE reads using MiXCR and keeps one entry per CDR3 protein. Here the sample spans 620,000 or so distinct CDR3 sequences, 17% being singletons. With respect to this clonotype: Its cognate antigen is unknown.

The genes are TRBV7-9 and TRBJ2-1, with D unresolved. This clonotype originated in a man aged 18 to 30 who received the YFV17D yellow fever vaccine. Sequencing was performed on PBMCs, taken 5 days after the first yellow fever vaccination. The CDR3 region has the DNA TGTGCCAGCAGCCCCCAAGATTCACCCTTCTTC. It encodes CASSPQDSPFF. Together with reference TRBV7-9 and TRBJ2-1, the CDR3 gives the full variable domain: DTGVSQNPRHKITKRGQNVTFRCDPISEHNRLYWYRQTLGQGPEFLTYFQNEAQLEKSRLLSDRFSAERPKGSFSTLEIQRTEQGDSAMYLCASSPQDSPFFGPGTRLTVL.